This T cell receptor (beta chain) was found in a study of T cell responses to AZD1222 COVID-19 vaccine. Study-level results: Donors, mostly white British, included more females; clonal diversity was possibly underestimated.

Germline V gene sequence: CDR1 SGDLS, CDR2 YYNGEE. The CDR3 runs 14 residues. The V end was cut by 4 bases, the J end by 6 bases, with 11 bases between. A note on this clone: Its specificity is unknown.

Some clones are missing from TCRdb's copy, which holds only in-frame ones; the method was immunoSEQ multiplex PCR. The profile shows 60,000 to 80,000 clones, around three quarters of them singletons. This chain connects TRBV9 to TRBJ1-6, with D possibly being TRBD1 (6 bases). Sequencing used peripheral blood, obtained 28 days after the second AZD1222 dose. This TCR was sampled from an adult who received the AZD1222 COVID-19 vaccine. The DNA for the CDR3 is TGTGCCAGCAGCCCCGGGACAATTAATTCACCCCTCCACTTT. Its translation is CASSPGTINSPLHF.